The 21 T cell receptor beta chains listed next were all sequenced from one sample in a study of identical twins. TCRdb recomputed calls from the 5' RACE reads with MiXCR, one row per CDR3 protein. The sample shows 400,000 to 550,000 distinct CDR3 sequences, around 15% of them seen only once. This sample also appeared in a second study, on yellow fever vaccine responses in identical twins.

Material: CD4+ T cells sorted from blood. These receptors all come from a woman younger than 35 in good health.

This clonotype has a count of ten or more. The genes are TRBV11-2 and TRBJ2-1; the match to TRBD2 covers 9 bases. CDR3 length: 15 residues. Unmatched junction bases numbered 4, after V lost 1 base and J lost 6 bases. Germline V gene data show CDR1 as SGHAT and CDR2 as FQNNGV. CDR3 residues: CASSLGGRALNEQFF. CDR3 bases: TGTGCCAGCAGCTTAGGCGGGAGGGCCCTCAATGAGCAGTTCTTC.

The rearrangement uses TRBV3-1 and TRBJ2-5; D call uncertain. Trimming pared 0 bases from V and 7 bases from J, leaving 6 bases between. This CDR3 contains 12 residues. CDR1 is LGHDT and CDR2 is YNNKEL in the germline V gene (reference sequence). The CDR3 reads CASSQERVTQYF. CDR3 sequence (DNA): TGTGCCAGCAGCCAAGAAAGGGTGACCCAGTACTTC.

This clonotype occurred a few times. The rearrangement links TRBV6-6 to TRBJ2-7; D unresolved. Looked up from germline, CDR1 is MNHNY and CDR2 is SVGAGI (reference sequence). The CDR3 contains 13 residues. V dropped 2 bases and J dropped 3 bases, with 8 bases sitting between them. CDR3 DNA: TGTGCCAGCAGTTACAGGGATGTCTACGAGCAGTACTTC. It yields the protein CASSYRDVYEQYF.

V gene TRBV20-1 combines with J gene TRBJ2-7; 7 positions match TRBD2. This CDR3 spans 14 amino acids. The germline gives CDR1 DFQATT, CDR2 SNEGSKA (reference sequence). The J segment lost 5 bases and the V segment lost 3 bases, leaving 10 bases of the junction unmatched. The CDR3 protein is CSASGLAASHEQYF. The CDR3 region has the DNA TGCAGTGCTAGTGGGCTAGCGGCTTCCCACGAGCAGTACTTC.

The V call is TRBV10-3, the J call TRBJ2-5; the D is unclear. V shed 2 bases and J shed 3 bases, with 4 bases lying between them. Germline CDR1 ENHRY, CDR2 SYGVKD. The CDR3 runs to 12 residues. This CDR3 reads CAISEREETQYF. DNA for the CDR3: TGTGCCATCAGTGAGCGCGAAGAGACCCAGTACTTC.

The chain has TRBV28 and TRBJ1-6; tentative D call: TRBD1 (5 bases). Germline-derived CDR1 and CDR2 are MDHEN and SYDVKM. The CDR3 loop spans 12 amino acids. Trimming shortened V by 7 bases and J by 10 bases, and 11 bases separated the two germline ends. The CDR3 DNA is TGTGCCAGCACAGACAGCAACTCACCCCTCCACTTT. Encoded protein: CASTDSNSPLHF.

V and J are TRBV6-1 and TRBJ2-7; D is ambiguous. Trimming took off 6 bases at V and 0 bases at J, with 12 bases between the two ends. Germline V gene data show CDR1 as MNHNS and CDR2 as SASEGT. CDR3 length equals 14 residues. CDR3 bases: TGTGCCAGCAGCCCGACGTTTAGCTCCTACGAGCAGTACTTC. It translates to CASSPTFSSYEQYF.

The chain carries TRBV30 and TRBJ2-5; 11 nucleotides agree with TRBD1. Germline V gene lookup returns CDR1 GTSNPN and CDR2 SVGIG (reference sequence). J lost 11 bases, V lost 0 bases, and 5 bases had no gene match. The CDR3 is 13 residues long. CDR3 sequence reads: CAWSVRTGGYQYF. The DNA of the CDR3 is TGTGCCTGGAGTGTAAGGACAGGGGGCTATCAGTACTTC. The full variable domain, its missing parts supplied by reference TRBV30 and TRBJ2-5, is SQTIHQWPATLVQPVGSPLSLECTVEGTSNPNLYWYRQAAGRGLQLLFYSVGIGQISSEVPQNLSASRPQDRQFILSSKKLLLSDSGFYLCAWSVRTGGYQYFGPGTRLLVL.

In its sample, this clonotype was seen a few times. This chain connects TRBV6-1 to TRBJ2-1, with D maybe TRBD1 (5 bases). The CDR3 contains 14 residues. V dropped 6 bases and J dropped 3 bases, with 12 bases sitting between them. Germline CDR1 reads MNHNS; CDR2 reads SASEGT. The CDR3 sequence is CASSSTGLYNEQFF. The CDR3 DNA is TGTGCCAGCAGCTCCACAGGCCTCTACAATGAGCAGTTCTTC.

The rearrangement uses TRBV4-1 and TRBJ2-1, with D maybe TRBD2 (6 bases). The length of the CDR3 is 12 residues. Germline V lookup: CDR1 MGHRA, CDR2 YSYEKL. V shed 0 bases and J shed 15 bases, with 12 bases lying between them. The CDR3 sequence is CASSQDGGSPFF. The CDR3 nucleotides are TGCGCCAGCAGCCAAGATGGGGGGTCCCCGTTCTTC.

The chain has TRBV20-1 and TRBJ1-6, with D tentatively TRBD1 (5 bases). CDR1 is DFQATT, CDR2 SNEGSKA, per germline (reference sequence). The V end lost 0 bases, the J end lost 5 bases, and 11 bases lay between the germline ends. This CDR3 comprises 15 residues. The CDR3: CSARDGMGDNSPLHF. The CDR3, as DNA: TGCAGTGCTAGAGATGGGATGGGGGATAATTCACCCCTCCACTTT.

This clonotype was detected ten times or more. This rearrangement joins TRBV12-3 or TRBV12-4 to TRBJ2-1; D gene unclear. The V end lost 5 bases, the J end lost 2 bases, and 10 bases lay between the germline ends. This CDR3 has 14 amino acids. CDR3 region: CASSATGAYNEQFF. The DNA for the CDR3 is TGTGCCAGCAGTGCCACTGGAGCCTACAATGAGCAGTTCTTC.

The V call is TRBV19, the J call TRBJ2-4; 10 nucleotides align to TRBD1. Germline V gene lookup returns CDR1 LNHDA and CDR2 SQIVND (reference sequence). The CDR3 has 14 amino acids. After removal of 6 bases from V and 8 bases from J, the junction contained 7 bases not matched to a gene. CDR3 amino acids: CASSPRDRGYIQYF. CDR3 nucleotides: TGTGCCAGTAGCCCCCGGGACAGGGGCTACATTCAGTACTTC.

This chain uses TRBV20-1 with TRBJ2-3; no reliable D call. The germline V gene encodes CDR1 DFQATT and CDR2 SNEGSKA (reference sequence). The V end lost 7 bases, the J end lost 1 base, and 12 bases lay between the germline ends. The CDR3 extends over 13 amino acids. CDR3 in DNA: TGCAGTGGTATGGTCTTCCGCACAGATACGCAGTATTTT. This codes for CSGMVFRTDTQYF.

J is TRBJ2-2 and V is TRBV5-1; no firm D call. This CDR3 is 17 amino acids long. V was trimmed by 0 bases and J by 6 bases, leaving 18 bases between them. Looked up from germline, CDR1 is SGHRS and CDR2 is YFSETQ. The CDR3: CASSLAFAALGPGELFF. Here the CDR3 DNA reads TGCGCCAGCAGCTTGGCTTTTGCGGCCCTCGGTCCCGGGGAGCTGTTTTTT.

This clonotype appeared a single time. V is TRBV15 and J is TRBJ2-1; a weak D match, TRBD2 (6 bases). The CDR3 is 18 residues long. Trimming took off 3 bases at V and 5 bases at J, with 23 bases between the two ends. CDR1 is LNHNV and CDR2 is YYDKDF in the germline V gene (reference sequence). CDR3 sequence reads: CATSSLTHGASVHNEQFF. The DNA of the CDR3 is TGTGCCACCAGCAGTCTTACCCACGGGGCTAGCGTACACAATGAGCAGTTCTTC. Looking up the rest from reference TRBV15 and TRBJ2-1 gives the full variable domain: DAMVIQNPRYQVTQFGKPVTLSCSQTLNHNVMYWYQQKSSQAPKLLFHYYDKDFNNEADTPDNFQSRRPNTSFCFLDIRSPGLGDTAMYLCATSSLTHGASVHNEQFFGPGTRLTVL.

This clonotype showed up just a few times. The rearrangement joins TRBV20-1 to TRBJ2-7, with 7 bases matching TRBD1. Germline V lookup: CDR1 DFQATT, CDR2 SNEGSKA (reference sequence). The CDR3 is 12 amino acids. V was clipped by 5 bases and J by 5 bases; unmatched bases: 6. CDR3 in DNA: TGCAGTGCTTCGACAGGGCAGAACGAGCAGTACTTC. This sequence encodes CSASTGQNEQYF.

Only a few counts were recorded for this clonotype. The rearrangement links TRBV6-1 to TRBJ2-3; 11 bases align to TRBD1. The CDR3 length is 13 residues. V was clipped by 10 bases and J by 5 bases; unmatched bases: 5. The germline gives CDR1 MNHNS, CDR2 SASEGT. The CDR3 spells CATWTGGEDTQYF. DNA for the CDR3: TGTGCCACCTGGACAGGGGGCGAAGATACGCAGTATTTT.

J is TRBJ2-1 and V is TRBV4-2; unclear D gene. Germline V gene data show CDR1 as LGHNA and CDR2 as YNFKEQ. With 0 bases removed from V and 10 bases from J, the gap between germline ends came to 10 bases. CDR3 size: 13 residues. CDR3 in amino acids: CASSQDLPREQFF. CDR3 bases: TGTGCCAGCAGCCAAGATCTCCCCCGGGAGCAGTTCTTC.

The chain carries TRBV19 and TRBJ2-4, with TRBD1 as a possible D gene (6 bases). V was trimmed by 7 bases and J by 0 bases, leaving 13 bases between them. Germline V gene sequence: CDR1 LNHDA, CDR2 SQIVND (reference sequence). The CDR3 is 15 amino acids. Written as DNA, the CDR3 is TGTGCCAGTACCCCGGGACACCTAGCCAAAAACATTCAGTACTTC. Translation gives CASTPGHLAKNIQYF.

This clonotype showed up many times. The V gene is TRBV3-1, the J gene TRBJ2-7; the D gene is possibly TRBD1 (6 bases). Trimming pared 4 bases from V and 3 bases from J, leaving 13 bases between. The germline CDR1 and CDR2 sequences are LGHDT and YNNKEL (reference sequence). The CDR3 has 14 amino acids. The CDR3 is CASSPQGIGYEQYF. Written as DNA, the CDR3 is TGTGCCAGCAGCCCTCAGGGGATTGGCTACGAGCAGTACTTC.